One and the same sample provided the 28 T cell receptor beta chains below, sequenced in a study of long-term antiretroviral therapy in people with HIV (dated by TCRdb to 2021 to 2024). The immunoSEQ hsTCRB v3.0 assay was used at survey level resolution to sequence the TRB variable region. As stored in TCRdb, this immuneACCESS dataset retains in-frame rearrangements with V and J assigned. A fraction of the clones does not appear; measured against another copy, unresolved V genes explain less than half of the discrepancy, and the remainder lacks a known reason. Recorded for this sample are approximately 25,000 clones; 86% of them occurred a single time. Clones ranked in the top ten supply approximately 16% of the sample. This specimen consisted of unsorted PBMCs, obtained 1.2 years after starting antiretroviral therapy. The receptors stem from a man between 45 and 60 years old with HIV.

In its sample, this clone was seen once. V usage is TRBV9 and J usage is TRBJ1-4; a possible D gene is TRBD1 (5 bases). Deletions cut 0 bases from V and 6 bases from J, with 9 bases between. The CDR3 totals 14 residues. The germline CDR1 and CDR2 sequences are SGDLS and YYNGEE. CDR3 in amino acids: CASSVAGTDEKLFF. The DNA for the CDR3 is TGTGCCAGCAGCGTAGCGGGGACGGATGAAAAACTGTTTTTT.

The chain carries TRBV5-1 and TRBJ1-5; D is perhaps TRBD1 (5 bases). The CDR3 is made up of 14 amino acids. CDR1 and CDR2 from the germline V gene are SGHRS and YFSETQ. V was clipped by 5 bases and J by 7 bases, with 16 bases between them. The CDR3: CASRVGLEGQPQHF. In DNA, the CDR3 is TGCGCCAGCAGGGTGGGACTTGAAGGGCAGCCCCAGCATTTT.

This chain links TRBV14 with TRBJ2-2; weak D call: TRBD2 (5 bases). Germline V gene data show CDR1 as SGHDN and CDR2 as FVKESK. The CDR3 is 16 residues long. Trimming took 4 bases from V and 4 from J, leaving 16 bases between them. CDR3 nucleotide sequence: TGTGCCAGCAGCCCATGGGGTGCAGGAGGCACCGGGGAGCTGTTTTTT. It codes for CASSPWGAGGTGELFF.

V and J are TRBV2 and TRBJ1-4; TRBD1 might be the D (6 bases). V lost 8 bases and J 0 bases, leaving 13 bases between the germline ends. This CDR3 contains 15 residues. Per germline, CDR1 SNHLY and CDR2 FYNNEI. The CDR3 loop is CASLRGGATNEKLFF. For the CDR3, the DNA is TGTGCCAGCCTAAGAGGGGGGGCAACTAATGAAAAACTGTTTTTT.

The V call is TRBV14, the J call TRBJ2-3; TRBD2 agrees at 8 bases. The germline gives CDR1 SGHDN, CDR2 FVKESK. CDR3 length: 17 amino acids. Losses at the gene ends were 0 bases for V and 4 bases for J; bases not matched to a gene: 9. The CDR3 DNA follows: TGTGCCAGCAGCCAAGACCTCTTAGCGGGGAGGTCAGATACGCAGTATTTT. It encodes CASSQDLLAGRSDTQYF.

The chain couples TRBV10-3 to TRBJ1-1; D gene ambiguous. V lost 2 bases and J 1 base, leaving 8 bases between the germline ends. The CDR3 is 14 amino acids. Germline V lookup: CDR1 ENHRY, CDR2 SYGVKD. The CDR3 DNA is TGTGCCATCAGTGAGGGGGTGGCGAACACTGAAGCTTTCTTT. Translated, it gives CAISEGVANTEAFF.

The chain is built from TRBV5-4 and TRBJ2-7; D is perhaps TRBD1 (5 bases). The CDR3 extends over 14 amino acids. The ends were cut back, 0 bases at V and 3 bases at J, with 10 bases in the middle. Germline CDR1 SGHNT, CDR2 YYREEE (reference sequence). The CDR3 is CASSLDKGIYEQYF. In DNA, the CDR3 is TGTGCCAGCAGCTTGGACAAGGGGATCTACGAGCAGTACTTC.

The CDR3 protein is CASSLVGVAGNTIYF. CDR3 bases: TGTGCCAGCAGCTTAGTCGGGGTAGCCGGAAACACCATATATTTT. V is TRBV5-5 and J is TRBJ1-3; D is undetermined. V was clipped by 2 bases and J by 4 bases, with 13 bases between them. Germline V CDR1 and CDR2: SGHKS, YYEKEE (reference sequence). The CDR3 has 15 residues. The variable domain in full, with the rest retrieved from reference TRBV5-5 and TRBJ1-3, is DAGVTQSPTHLIKTRGQQVTLRCSPISGHKSVSWYQQVLGQGPQFIFQYYEKEERGRGNFPDRFSARQFPNYSSELNVNALLLGDSALYLCASSLVGVAGNTIYFGEGSWLTVV.

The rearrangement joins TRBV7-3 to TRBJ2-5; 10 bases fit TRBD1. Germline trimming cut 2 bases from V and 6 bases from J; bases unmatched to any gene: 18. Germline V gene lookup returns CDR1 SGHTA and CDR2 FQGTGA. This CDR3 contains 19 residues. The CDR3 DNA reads TGTGCCAGCAGCTTATATTTCGGGATGACGGGACAGGGGTTAAAGACCCAGTACTTC. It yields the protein CASSLYFGMTGQGLKTQYF.

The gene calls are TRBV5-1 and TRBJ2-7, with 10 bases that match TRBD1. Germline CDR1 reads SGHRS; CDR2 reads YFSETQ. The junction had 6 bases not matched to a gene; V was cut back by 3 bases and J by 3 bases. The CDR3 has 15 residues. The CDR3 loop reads CASSSIRDRGYEQYF. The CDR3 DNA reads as TGCGCCAGCAGCTCTATCCGGGACAGGGGCTACGAGCAGTACTTC.

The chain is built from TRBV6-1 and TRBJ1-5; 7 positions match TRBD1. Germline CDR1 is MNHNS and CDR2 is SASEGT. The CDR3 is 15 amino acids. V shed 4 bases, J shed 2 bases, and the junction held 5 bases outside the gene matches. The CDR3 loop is CASSGGQFGNQPQHF. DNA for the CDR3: TGTGCCAGCAGTGGGGGACAGTTCGGCAATCAGCCCCAGCATTTT.

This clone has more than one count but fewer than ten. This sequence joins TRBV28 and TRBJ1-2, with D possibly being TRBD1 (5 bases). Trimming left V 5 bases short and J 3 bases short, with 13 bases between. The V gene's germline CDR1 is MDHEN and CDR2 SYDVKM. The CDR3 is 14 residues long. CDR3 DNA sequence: TGTGCCAGCAGTAAGGGACGGACGGACTATGGCTACACCTTC. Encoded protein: CASSKGRTDYGYTF.

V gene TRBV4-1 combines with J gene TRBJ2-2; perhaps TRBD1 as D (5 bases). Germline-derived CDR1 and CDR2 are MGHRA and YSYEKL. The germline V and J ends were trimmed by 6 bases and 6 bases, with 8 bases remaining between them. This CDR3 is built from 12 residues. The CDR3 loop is CASRLGAGELFF. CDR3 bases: TGCGCCAGCAGATTAGGGGCCGGGGAGCTGTTTTTT.

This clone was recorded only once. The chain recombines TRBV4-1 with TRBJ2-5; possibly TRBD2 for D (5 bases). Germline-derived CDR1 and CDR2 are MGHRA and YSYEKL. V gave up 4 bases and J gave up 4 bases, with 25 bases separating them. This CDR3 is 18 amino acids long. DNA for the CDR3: TGCGCCAGCAGCCCCCTAGGTGGGCGGGCCGAGGTTGGAGAGACCCAGTACTTC. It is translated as CASSPLGGRAEVGETQYF.

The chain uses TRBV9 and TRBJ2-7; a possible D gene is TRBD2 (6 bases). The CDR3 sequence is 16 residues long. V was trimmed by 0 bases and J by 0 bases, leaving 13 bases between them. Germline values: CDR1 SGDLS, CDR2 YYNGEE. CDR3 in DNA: TGTGCCAGCAGCGTAGGTCCCGGGGGAGGCTCCTACGAGCAGTACTTC. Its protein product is CASSVGPGGGSYEQYF.

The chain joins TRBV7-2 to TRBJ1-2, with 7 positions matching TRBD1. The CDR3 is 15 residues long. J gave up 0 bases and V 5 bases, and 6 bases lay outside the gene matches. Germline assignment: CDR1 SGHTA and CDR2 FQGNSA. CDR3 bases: TGTGCCAGCAGCGCAACAGGGGTATCTAACTATGGCTACACCTTC. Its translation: CASSATGVSNYGYTF.

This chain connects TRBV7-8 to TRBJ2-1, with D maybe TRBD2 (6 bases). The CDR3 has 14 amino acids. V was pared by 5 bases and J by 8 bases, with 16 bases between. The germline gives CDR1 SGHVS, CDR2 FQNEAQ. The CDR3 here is CASSPQVGDYEQFF. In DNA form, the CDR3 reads TGTGCCAGCAGCCCCCAAGTGGGGGACTATGAGCAGTTCTTC. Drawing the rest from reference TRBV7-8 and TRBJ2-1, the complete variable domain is GAGVSQSPRYKVAKRGQDVALRCDPISGHVSLFWYQQALGQGPEFLTYFQNEAQLDKSGLPSDRFFAERPEGSVSTLKIQRTQQEDSAVYLCASSPQVGDYEQFFGPGTRLTVL.

The chain's CDR3 is CASSQEWGGGYTF. CDR3 coding DNA: TGCGCCAGCAGCCAAGAGTGGGGGGGTGGCTACACCTTC. This chain connects TRBV4-3 to TRBJ1-2; possible D gene TRBD1, 5 bases. The V end lost 0 bases, the J end lost 7 bases, and 9 bases lay between the germline ends. This CDR3 has 13 amino acids. Germline CDR1 and CDR2: LGHNA and YSLEER.

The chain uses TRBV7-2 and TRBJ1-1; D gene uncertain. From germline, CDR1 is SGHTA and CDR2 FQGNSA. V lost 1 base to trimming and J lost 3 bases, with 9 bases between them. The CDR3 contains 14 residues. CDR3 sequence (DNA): TGTGCCAGCAGCTTAGATGGGGAGGACACTGAAGCTTTCTTT. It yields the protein CASSLDGEDTEAFF.

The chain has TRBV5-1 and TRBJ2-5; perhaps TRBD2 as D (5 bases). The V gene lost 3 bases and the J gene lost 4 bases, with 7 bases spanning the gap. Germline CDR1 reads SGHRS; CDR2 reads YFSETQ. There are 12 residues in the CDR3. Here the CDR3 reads CASSSGGETQYF. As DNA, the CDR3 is TGCGCCAGCAGCTCCGGAGGAGAGACCCAGTACTTC.

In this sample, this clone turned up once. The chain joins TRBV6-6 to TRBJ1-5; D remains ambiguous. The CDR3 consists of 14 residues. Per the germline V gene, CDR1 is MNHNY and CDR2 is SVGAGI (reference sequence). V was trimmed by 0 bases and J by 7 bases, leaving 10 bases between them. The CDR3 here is CASSYSQPWQPQHF. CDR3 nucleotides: TGTGCCAGCAGTTACTCCCAACCTTGGCAGCCCCAGCATTTT.

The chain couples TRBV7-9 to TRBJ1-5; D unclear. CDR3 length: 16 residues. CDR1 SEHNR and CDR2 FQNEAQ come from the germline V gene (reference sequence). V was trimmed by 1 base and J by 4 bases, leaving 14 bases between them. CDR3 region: CASSLDRWGGNQPQHF. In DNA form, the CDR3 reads TGTGCCAGCAGCTTAGATCGGTGGGGAGGTAATCAGCCCCAGCATTTT.

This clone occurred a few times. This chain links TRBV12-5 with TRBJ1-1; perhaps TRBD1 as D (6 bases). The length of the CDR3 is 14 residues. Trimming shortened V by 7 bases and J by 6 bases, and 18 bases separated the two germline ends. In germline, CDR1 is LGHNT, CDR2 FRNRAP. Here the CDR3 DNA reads TGTGCTAGTGCCTGGGGGCAGAAGAGTTCTGAAGCTTTCTTT. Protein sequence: CASAWGQKSSEAFF.

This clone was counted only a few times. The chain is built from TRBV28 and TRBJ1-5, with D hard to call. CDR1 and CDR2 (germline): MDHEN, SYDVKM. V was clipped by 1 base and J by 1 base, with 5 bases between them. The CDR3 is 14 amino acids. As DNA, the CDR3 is TGTGCCAGCAGTTTATTCCAAAGCAATCAGCCCCAGCATTTT. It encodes CASSLFQSNQPQHF.

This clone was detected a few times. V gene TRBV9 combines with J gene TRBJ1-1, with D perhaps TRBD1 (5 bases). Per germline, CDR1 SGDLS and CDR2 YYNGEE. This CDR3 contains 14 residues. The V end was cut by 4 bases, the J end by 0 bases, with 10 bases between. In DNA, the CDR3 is TGTGCCAGCAGCCGTACGGGGCTGAACACTGAAGCTTTCTTT. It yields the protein CASSRTGLNTEAFF.

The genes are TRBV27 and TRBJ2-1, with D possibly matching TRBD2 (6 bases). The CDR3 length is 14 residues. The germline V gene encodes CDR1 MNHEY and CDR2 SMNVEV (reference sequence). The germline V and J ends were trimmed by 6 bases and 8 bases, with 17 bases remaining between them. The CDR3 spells CASSGTLSGDEQFF. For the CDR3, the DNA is TGTGCCAGCAGCGGGACCTTATCGGGGGATGAGCAGTTCTTC.

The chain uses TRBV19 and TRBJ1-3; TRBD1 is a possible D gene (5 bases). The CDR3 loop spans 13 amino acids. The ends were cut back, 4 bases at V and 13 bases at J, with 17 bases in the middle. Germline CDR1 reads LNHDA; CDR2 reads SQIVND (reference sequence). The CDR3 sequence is CASSTRDGTSIYF. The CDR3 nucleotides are TGTGCCAGTAGTACCCGGGACGGTACATCGATATATTTT.

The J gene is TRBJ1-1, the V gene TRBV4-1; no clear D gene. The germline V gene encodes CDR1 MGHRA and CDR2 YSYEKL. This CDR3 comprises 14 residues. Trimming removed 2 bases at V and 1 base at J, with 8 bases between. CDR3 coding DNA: TGCGCCAGCAGCCAACCACGGAAGAACACTGAAGCTTTCTTT. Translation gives CASSQPRKNTEAFF.